The 16 T cell receptor beta chains below were found in one sample sequenced in a study of blood T cell repertoires in COVID-19 (TCRdb year 2020). Libraries were constructed by the immunoSEQ multiplex PCR assay. TCRdb provides this immuneACCESS table in a form limited to in-frame rearrangements. Some clones are lacking; in checked studies, under half of them reflect an unresolved V gene, and why the rest are absent is not known. The sample table records about 110,000 clones; roughly 82% of these occur just once. The ten top clones hold about 15% of the sample. What was sequenced was peripheral blood. The receptors come from a woman aged 55-70 years with acute or convalescent COVID-19.

CDR3 sequence: CASSLGGADEQFF. DNA of the CDR3: TGTGCCAGCAGCCTCGGGGGGGCCGATGAGCAGTTCTTC. This chain links TRBV7-3 with TRBJ2-1; TRBD2 aligns across 8 bases. Looked up from germline, CDR1 is SGHTA and CDR2 is FQGTGA. V lost 5 bases and J lost 8; bases outside the gene matches: 5. CDR3 length equals 13 residues.

The rearrangement joins TRBV7-9 to TRBJ2-7, with a possible D match to TRBD1 (6 bases). V lost 5 bases and J 3 bases, leaving 11 bases between the germline ends. The CDR3 runs to 13 residues. The germline V gene has CDR1 SEHNR and CDR2 FQNEAQ (reference sequence). The CDR3 nucleotides are TGTGCCAGCAGCACACAACAGGGCTACGAGCAGTACTTC. It translates to CASSTQQGYEQYF.

The genes are TRBV2 and TRBJ1-5; 7 nucleotides line up with TRBD1. The CDR3 has 15 residues. J was trimmed by 7 bases and V by 3 bases; bases with no gene match: 9. Germline V gene lookup returns CDR1 SNHLY and CDR2 FYNNEI. DNA of the CDR3: TGTGCCAGCAGTGACCAGACAGGGCTACAACAGCCCCAGCATTTT. Its translation: CASSDQTGLQQPQHF.

This clone was counted only a few times. The genes are TRBV3-1 (or the pseudogene TRBV3-2) and TRBJ2-1; TRBD2 might be the D (6 bases). In germline, CDR1 is LGHDT, CDR2 YNNKEL (reference sequence). Trimming removed 8 bases from V and 0 bases from J, with 8 bases in between. There are 13 residues in the CDR3. CDR3 bases: TGTGCCAGCGGGGGGAGCTCCTACAATGAGCAGTTCTTC. This codes for CASGGSSYNEQFF.

The rearrangement uses TRBV6-2 or TRBV6-3 and TRBJ2-5, with 10 bases aligning to TRBD2. V shed 0 bases, J shed 2 bases, and the junction held 12 bases outside the gene matches. From germline, CDR1 is MNHEY and CDR2 SVGEGT. This CDR3 has 19 residues. The CDR3 region is CASSYSRGLAGALQETQYF. CDR3 nucleotide sequence: TGTGCCAGCAGTTACTCGAGGGGGCTAGCGGGGGCCCTACAAGAGACCCAGTACTTC.

As DNA, the CDR3 is TGTGCCAGCAGCGAACAGGGGGGTCAGCCCCAGCATTTT. Translation gives CASSEQGGQPQHF. The J gene is TRBJ1-5, the V gene TRBV7-2, with 8 bases lining up with TRBD1. The junction had 3 bases not matched to a gene; V was cut back by 5 bases and J by 6 bases. Germline values: CDR1 SGHTA, CDR2 FQGNSA. The CDR3 spans 13 residues.

The rearrangement joins TRBV19 to TRBJ2-7; TRBD2 might be the D (6 bases). This CDR3 region has 17 residues. The ends were cut back, 1 base at V and 1 base at J, with 17 bases in the middle. CDR1 LNHDA and CDR2 SQIVND come from the germline V gene (reference sequence). The DNA for the CDR3 is TGTGCCAGTAGTATAGCCGTGTCTAGCGCCGATTCCTACGAGCAGTACTTC. This translates into CASSIAVSSADSYEQYF.

This clone came up a few times. V gene TRBV5-5 combines with J gene TRBJ2-1, with 8 bases fitting TRBD1. This CDR3 comprises 16 residues. J was trimmed by 4 bases and V by 1 base; bases with no gene match: 7. The germline CDR1 and CDR2 sequences are SGHKS and YYEKEE (reference sequence). For the CDR3, the DNA is TGTGCCAGCAGCTTGTTTGCACAGGGGGGATACAATGAGCAGTTCTTC. Translating it yields CASSLFAQGGYNEQFF.

V and J are TRBV6-5 and TRBJ1-6; D call uncertain. The germline V gene encodes CDR1 MNHEY and CDR2 SVGAGI. Trimming took 2 bases from V and 8 from J, leaving 13 bases between them. This CDR3 contains 15 residues. CDR3 amino acids: CASSYRTPGDSPLHF. CDR3 DNA: TGTGCCAGCAGTTACCGGACCCCCGGGGATTCACCCCTCCACTTT.

V and J are TRBV11-3 and TRBJ2-1; D is possibly TRBD1 (6 bases). There are 12 residues in the CDR3. Germline lookup yields CDR1 SGHNT and CDR2 YENEEA. V was trimmed by 5 bases and J by 9 bases, leaving 11 bases between them. CDR3 loop: CASSPTGFEQFF. The CDR3 coding sequence is TGTGCCAGCAGCCCAACAGGGTTTGAGCAGTTCTTC. Looking up the rest from reference TRBV11-3 and TRBJ2-1 gives the full variable domain: EAGVVQSPRYKIIEKKQPVAFWCNPISGHNTLYWYLQNLGQGPELLIRYENEEAVDDSQLPKDRFSAERLKGVDSTLKIQPAELGDSAVYLCASSPTGFEQFFGPGTRLTVL.

The chain has TRBV6-5 and TRBJ2-7, with D possibly TRBD2 on 7 matching bases. The germline gives CDR1 MNHEY, CDR2 SVGAGI. V lost 8 bases and J 4 bases, leaving 18 bases between the germline ends. This CDR3 is 14 amino acids long. This CDR3 reads CASSKGGGIYEQYF. The DNA for the CDR3 is TGTGCCAGCTCCAAGGGGGGGGGAATTTACGAGCAGTACTTC.

This chain joins TRBV29-1 and TRBJ2-3; D is unresolved. The germline V gene encodes CDR1 SQVTM and CDR2 ANQGSEA. With 7 bases removed from V and 0 bases from J, the gap between germline ends came to 11 bases. CDR3 length: 13 residues. CDR3 residues: CSATATSTDTQYF. In DNA form, the CDR3 reads TGCAGCGCGACGGCGACTAGCACAGATACGCAGTATTTT.

This sequence joins TRBV19 and TRBJ1-3; 10 bases match TRBD1. The germline CDR1 and CDR2 sequences are LNHDA and SQIVND (reference sequence). CDR3 size: 17 residues. V lost 7 bases and J lost 3; bases outside the gene matches: 12. CDR3 sequence reads: CASTLTPGTGVGNTIYF. The CDR3 nucleotides read TGTGCCAGTACCCTAACGCCCGGGACAGGGGTTGGAAACACCATATATTTT.

The chain carries TRBV11-2 and TRBJ1-5, with 9 bases aligning to TRBD1. The V segment lost 2 bases and the J segment 5 bases; nucleotides outside the gene matches: 4. Germline V lookup: CDR1 SGHAT, CDR2 FQNNGV. This CDR3 has 15 amino acids. For the CDR3, the DNA is TGTGCCAGCAGCTTAACGACAGGGGGGGATCAGCCCCAGCATTTT. Its protein is CASSLTTGGDQPQHF.

The genes are TRBV7-9 and TRBJ1-1; 10 nucleotides agree with TRBD1. Looked up from germline, CDR1 is SEHNR and CDR2 is FQNEAQ (reference sequence). This CDR3 comprises 15 residues. V dropped 5 bases and J dropped 6; count of bases not matched to a gene: 9. CDR3 sequence: CASSPGTGEGAEAFF. For the CDR3, the DNA is TGTGCCAGCAGCCCCGGGACAGGGGAGGGGGCTGAAGCTTTCTTT.

The CDR3 region is CATSDPRAVETQYF. CDR3 bases: TGTGCCACCAGTGATCCGCGGGCGGTAGAGACCCAGTACTTC. V and J are TRBV24-1 and TRBJ2-5; D possibly corresponds to TRBD2 (5 bases). Between the trimmed V and J ends, which lost 3 bases and 4 bases, there was a span of 11 bases. CDR3 length: 14 residues. Germline assignment: CDR1 KGHDR and CDR2 SFDVKD.